This T cell receptor beta chain comes out of a study of blood T cell repertoires in COVID-19. On the study more broadly: The samples span acute and convalescent COVID-19 from the United States, Italy and Spain. Sample material is recorded as cDNA or gDNA derived from T cells, B-cell-depleted T cells, or PBMCs.

As originally analysed: Using reference gene primer amplification, nucleated cell counts were estimated. Sequencing used immunoSEQ multiplex PCR; TCRdb keeps in-frame clones, though not all of them. V and J calls and clone size are those listed in that table; D and trimming were worked out from the DNA. The sample has about 360,000 clones; about 86% are singletons. Trimming cost V 5 bases and J 1 base, with 11 bases left between them. This CDR3 spans 14 amino acids. The germline CDR1 and CDR2 sequences are MNHEY and SVGAGI. Recruited during active infection, patients (from Seattle) were subsequently followed longitudinally.

The sequencing sample was made of peripheral blood. The chain uses TRBV6-5 and TRBJ1-1; D remains unclear. The source of this sequence is a woman aged 55-70 years with COVID-19, enrolled during active disease. This CDR3 reads CASSQTPRNTEAFF. The CDR3 nucleotides read TGTGCCAGCAGTCAGACACCCAGGAACACTGAAGCTTTCTTT.